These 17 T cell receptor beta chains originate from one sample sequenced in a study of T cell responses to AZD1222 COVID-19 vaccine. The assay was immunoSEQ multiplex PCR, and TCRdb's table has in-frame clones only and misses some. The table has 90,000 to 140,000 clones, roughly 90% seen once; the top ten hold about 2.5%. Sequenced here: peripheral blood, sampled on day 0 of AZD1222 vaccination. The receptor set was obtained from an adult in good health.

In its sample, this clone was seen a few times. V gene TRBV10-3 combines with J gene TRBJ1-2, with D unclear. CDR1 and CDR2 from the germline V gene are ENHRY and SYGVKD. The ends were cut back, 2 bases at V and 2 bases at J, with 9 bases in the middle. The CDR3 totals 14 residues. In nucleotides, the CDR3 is TGTGCCATCAGTGAGGGCGACCAGAACTATGGCTACACCTTC. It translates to CAISEGDQNYGYTF.

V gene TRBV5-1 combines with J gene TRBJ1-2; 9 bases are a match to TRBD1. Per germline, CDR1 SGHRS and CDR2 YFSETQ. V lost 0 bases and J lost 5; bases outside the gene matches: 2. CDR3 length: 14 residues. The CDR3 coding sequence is TGCGCCAGCAGCTTGGTGACAGGGGGATATGGCTACACCTTC. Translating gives CASSLVTGGYGYTF.

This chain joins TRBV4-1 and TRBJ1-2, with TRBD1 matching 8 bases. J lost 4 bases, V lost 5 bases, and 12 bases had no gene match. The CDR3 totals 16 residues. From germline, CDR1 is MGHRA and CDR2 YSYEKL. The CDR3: CASSGQGRSHGYGYTF. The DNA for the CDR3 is TGCGCCAGCAGCGGACAGGGTAGGTCTCATGGCTATGGCTACACCTTC.

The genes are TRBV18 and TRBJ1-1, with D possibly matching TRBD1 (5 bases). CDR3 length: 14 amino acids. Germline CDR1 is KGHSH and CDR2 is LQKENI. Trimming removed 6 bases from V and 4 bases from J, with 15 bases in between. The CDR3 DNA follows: TGTGCCAGCTCGTCACAATACGGGGGCACTGAAGCTTTCTTT. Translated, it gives CASSSQYGGTEAFF. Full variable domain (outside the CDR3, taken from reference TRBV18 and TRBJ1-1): NAGVMQNPRHLVRRRGQEARLRCSPMKGHSHVYWYRQLPEEGLKFMVYLQKENIIDESGMPKERFSAEFPKEGPSILRIQQVVRGDSAAYFCASSSQYGGTEAFFGQGTRLTVV.

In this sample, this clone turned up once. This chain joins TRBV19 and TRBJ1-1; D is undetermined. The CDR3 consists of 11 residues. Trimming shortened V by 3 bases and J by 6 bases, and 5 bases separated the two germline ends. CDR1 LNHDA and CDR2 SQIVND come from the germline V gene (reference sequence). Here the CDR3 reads CASSMLAEAFF. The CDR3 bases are TGTGCCAGTAGTATGTTAGCTGAAGCTTTCTTT.

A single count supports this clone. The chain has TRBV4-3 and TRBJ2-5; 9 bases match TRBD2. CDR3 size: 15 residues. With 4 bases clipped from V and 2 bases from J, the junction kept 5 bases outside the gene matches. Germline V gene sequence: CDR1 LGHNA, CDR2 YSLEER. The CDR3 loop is CASSPTSGSQETQYF. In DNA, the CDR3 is TGCGCCAGCAGCCCGACTAGCGGAAGTCAAGAGACCCAGTACTTC.

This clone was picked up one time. The CDR3 is CASSIRDSPNEKLFF. CDR3 nucleotides: TGTGCCAGTAGTATTCGGGACAGCCCTAATGAAAAACTGTTTTTT. V usage is TRBV19 and J usage is TRBJ1-4; 7 bases are shared with TRBD1. CDR3 length: 15 amino acids. CDR1 LNHDA and CDR2 SQIVND come from the germline V gene (reference sequence). Unmatched junction bases numbered 4, after V lost 3 bases and J lost 3 bases.

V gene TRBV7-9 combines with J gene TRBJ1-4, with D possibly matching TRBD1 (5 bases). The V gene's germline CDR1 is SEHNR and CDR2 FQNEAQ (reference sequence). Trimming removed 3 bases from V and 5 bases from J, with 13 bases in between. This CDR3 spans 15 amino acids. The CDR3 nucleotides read TGTGCCAGCAGCTTTTTCGGGACTGCAAATGAAAAACTGTTTTTT. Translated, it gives CASSFFGTANEKLFF.

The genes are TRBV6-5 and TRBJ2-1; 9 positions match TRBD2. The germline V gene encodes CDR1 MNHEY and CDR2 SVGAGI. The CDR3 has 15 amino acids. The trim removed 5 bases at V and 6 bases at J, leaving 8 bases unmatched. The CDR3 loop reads CASSSLAGFGNEQFF. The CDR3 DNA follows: TGTGCCAGCAGTAGTCTAGCGGGGTTTGGCAATGAGCAGTTCTTC.

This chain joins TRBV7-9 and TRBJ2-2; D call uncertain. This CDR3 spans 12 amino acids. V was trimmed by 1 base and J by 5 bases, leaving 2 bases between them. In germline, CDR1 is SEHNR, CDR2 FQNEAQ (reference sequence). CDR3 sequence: CASSLGTGELFF. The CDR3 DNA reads TGTGCCAGCAGCTTAGGGACCGGGGAGCTGTTTTTT.

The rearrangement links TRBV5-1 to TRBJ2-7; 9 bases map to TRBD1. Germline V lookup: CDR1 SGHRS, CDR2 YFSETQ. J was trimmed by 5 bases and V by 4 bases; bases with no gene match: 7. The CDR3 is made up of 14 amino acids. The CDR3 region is CASSPGQGFDEQYF. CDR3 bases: TGCGCCAGCAGCCCTGGACAGGGGTTCGACGAGCAGTACTTC.

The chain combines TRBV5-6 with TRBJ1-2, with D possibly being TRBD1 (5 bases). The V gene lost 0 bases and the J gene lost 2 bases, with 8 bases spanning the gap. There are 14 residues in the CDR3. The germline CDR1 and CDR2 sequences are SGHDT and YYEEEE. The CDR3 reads CASSLGQSNYGYTF. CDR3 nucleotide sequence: TGTGCCAGCAGCTTGGGACAGTCGAACTATGGCTACACCTTC.

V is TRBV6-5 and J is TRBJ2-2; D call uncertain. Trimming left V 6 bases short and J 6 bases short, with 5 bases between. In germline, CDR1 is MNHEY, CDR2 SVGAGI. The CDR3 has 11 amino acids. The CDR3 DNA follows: TGTGCCAGCAGGATAGCCGGGGAGCTGTTTTTT. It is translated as CASRIAGELFF.

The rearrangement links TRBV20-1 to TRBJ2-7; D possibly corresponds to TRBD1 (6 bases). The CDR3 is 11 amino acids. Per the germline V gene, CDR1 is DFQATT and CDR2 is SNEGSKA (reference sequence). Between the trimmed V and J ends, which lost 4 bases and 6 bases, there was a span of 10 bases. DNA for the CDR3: TGCAGTGCTAAACAGGGTCTCGAGCAGTACTTC. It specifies CSAKQGLEQYF.

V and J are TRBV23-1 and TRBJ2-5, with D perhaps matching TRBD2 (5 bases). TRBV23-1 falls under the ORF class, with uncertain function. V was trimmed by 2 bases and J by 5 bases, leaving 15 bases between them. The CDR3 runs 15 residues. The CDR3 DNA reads TGCGCCAGCAGTCAAAGGCCGGTGGGGAGTGAGACCCAGTACTTC. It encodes CASSQRPVGSETQYF.

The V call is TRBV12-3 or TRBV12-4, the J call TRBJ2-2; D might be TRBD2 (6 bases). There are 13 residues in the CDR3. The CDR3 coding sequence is TGTGGGGGTCGGCGGGATGACACCGGGGAGCTGTTTTTT. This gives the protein CGGRRDDTGELFF.

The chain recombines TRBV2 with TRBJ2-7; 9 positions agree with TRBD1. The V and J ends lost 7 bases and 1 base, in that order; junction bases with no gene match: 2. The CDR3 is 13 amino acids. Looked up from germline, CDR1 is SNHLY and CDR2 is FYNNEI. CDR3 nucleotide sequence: TGTGCCAGCATGGGGACAGGGTCCTACGAGCAGTACTTC. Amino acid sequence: CASMGTGSYEQYF.